Presented here are 16 T cell receptor beta chains from one specimen sequenced in a study of PD-1 blockade in classical Hodgkin lymphoma. Time point: cycle 4 day 1 (C4D1), after 5 to 7 weeks of nivolumab. Brentuximab vedotin exposure varied among the patients, all of whom had relapsed after autologous stem cell transplantation. The CD8+ T cells came from thawed PBMCs through magnetic negative selection. Sequenced by immunoSEQ multiplex PCR; TCRdb stores in-frame clones only, minus some. This table has about 20,000 clones, 75% to 90% appearing once. The sample was CD8+ T cells from blood, taken before the fourth cycle of nivolumab. These receptors originate from a human donor with classical Hodgkin lymphoma.

The chain has TRBV27 and TRBJ2-7; 7 nucleotides match TRBD1. Trimming cost V 5 bases and J 2 bases; bases outside gene matches: 15. CDR3 size: 17 residues. From germline, CDR1 is MNHEY and CDR2 SMNVEV (reference sequence). CDR3 protein: CASSPSPGTEFTYEQYF. CDR3 DNA: TGTGCCAGCAGTCCCTCACCCGGGACAGAATTTACCTACGAGCAGTACTTC.

The rearrangement links TRBV11-2 to TRBJ1-1, with a possible D match to TRBD1 (5 bases). Germline loops: CDR1 SGHAT, CDR2 FQNNGV. The CDR3 is made up of 14 amino acids. V was trimmed by 5 bases and J by 0 bases, leaving 10 bases between them. The CDR3 DNA reads as TGTGCCAGCAGCCCGACAGAACTGAACACTGAAGCTTTCTTT. It specifies CASSPTELNTEAFF.

The chain is built from TRBV27 and TRBJ1-5; TRBD1 matches 8 bases. Germline V gene lookup returns CDR1 MNHEY and CDR2 SMNVEV (reference sequence). V gave up 3 bases and J gave up 3 bases; unmatched junction bases: 1. This CDR3 region has 14 residues. CDR3 residues: CASSFRGPNQPQHF. In nucleotides, the CDR3 is TGTGCCAGCAGTTTCAGGGGGCCCAATCAGCCCCAGCATTTT.

V and J are TRBV2 and TRBJ1-3; D not resolved. From germline, CDR1 is SNHLY and CDR2 FYNNEI. V dropped 3 bases and J dropped 4 bases, with 7 bases sitting between them. The length of the CDR3 is 13 residues. CDR3 sequence reads: CASSEASGNTIYF. The CDR3 DNA follows: TGTGCCAGCAGTGAGGCATCCGGAAACACCATATATTTT.

The chain combines TRBV5-1 with TRBJ1-3; D unclear. Germline V gene lookup returns CDR1 SGHRS and CDR2 YFSETQ. Trimming left V 0 bases short and J 3 bases short, with 16 bases between. This CDR3 has 17 residues. CDR3 amino acids: CASSLVGSEKLGNTIYF. DNA of the CDR3: TGCGCCAGCAGCTTGGTAGGGTCAGAGAAACTTGGAAACACCATATATTTT.

The CDR3: CASSLAVSSEQYF. The DNA of the CDR3 is TGTGCCAGCAGCTTAGCGGTCAGCTCCGAGCAGTACTTC. The chain employs TRBV11-2 and TRBJ2-7; D not certain. The CDR3 is 13 residues long. In germline, CDR1 is SGHAT, CDR2 FQNNGV. With 1 base removed from V and 6 bases from J, the gap between germline ends came to 10 bases. Using reference TRBV11-2 and TRBJ2-7 for the parts outside the CDR3, the full variable domain is EAGVAQSPRYKIIEKRQSVAFWCNPISGHATLYWYQQILGQGPKLLIQFQNNGVVDDSQLPKDRFSAERLKGVDSTLKIQPAKLEDSAVYLCASSLAVSSEQYFGPGTRLTVT.

The genes are TRBV19 and TRBJ2-1; TRBD1 aligns across 9 bases. After removal of 10 bases from V and 5 bases from J, the junction contained 6 bases not matched to a gene. The CDR3 extends over 13 amino acids. Looked up from germline, CDR1 is LNHDA and CDR2 is SQIVND (reference sequence). The CDR3 DNA reads as TGTGCCACGATACAGGGGGCAAACAATGAGCAGTTCTTC. It encodes CATIQGANNEQFF.

V is TRBV19 and J is TRBJ1-2; TRBD1 aligns across 7 bases. The CDR3 has 15 residues. The ends lost 3 bases at V and 2 bases at J; junction bases unmatched: 6. Germline V gene data show CDR1 as LNHDA and CDR2 as SQIVND (reference sequence). This CDR3 is CASSIGTDPNYGYTF. For the CDR3, the DNA is TGTGCCAGTAGTATTGGGACAGACCCCAACTATGGCTACACCTTC.

This sequence joins TRBV27 and TRBJ1-2; no definite D call. The CDR3 spans 14 residues. The germline V gene encodes CDR1 MNHEY and CDR2 SMNVEV (reference sequence). With 3 bases removed from V and 3 bases from J, the gap between germline ends came to 11 bases. The CDR3 reads CASSFSAQDYGYTF. The DNA of the CDR3 is TGTGCCAGCAGTTTCTCGGCGCAGGACTATGGCTACACCTTC.

This chain uses TRBV10-3 with TRBJ2-7, with 9 bases aligning to TRBD1. Looked up from germline, CDR1 is ENHRY and CDR2 is SYGVKD. The V and J ends lost 3 bases and 5 bases, in that order; junction bases with no gene match: 5. The CDR3 covers 14 residues. CDR3 in amino acids: CAISEGGTGHEQYF. In DNA form, the CDR3 reads TGTGCCATCAGTGAAGGGGGGACAGGGCACGAGCAGTACTTC.

The genes are TRBV27 and TRBJ1-1, with a tentative D call TRBD1 (6 bases). Germline CDR1 and CDR2: MNHEY and SMNVEV (reference sequence). CDR3 size: 14 residues. V lost 4 bases and J lost 5, with 14 bases in between. CDR3 loop: CASSSRAGVTEAFF. DNA for the CDR3: TGTGCCAGCAGTTCCCGGGCAGGGGTTACTGAAGCTTTCTTT.

The chain employs TRBV6-6 and TRBJ1-3; D unresolved. Deletions cut 5 bases from V and 4 bases from J, with 15 bases between. Germline values: CDR1 MNHNY, CDR2 SVGAGI (reference sequence). The CDR3 is 15 amino acids. The CDR3 spells CASSPTPTAGNTIYF. The DNA of the CDR3 is TGTGCCAGCAGTCCAACCCCCACGGCGGGAAACACCATATATTTT.

This chain uses TRBV27 with TRBJ1-6, with 8 bases identical to TRBD1. V lost 4 bases, J lost 11 bases, and 10 bases stayed unmatched. Germline loops: CDR1 MNHEY, CDR2 SMNVEV (reference sequence). The CDR3 totals 15 residues. CDR3 amino acids: CASSSPGTGPAPLHF. In DNA form, the CDR3 reads TGTGCCAGCAGTTCTCCCGGGACAGGACCGGCACCCCTCCACTTT.

The chain has TRBV7-2 and TRBJ2-5; D is unresolved. The germline V gene encodes CDR1 SGHTA and CDR2 FQGNSA. Trimming pared 1 base from V and 2 bases from J, leaving 23 bases between. This CDR3 comprises 19 residues. DNA of the CDR3: TGTGCCAGCAGCTTAGGACTTTGGAGTCCCTTGGCCCAACAAGAGACCCAGTACTTC. It specifies CASSLGLWSPLAQQETQYF.

The rearrangement uses TRBV6-5 and TRBJ1-2; D might be TRBD1 (6 bases). The CDR3 length is 14 residues. Germline-derived CDR1 and CDR2 are MNHEY and SVGAGI. V was shortened by 5 bases and J by 4 bases, with 14 bases between the two germline ends. CDR3 sequence: CASSDLTGPYGYTF. Here the CDR3 DNA reads TGTGCCAGCAGTGACCTGACAGGTCCCTATGGCTACACCTTC.

V and J are TRBV7-9 and TRBJ1-1; D gene unclear. The CDR3 is 10 amino acids. Germline CDR1 and CDR2: SEHNR and FQNEAQ (reference sequence). Trimming took 7 bases from V and 4 from J, leaving 4 bases between them. The CDR3 nucleotides read TGTGCCAGCAAAGGCACTGAAGCTTTCTTT. It yields the protein CASKGTEAFF.